The 9 T cell receptor beta chains below were found in one sample sequenced in a study of T cell repertoires in cytomegalovirus infection. These receptors' targets are unknown. TCRdb ran MiXCR on the reads and lists one entry per CDR3 protein. The sample has roughly 700,000 distinct CDR3 sequences, around a third seen once. The material sequenced was cultured PBMCs, taken from culture after CMV antigen stimulation. These receptors came from a human donor in good health (CMV status not recorded). Some clones in this sample may be carry-over from other donors' samples.

The CDR3 protein is CASSQNLGTKNEQFF. CDR3 bases: TGTGCCAGCAGTCAGAATCTCGGGACTAAGAATGAGCAGTTCTTC. V usage is TRBV27 and J usage is TRBJ2-1; TRBD2 aligns across 7 bases. The CDR3 totals 15 residues. V lost 5 bases and J lost 7; bases outside the gene matches: 11. Per the germline V gene, CDR1 is MNHEY and CDR2 is SMNVEV (reference sequence).

This clonotype has just a few counts. V usage is TRBV4-3 and J usage is TRBJ1-4; 8 bases fit TRBD1. This CDR3 has 14 amino acids. Germline V lookup: CDR1 LGHNA, CDR2 YSLEER. V trimming: 1 base; J trimming: 5 bases; junction bases outside the gene matches: 0. CDR3 protein: CASSQGTGNEKLFF. As DNA, the CDR3 is TGCGCCAGCAGCCAAGGGACAGGGAATGAAAAACTGTTTTTT.

Only a few counts were recorded for this clonotype. The V and J genes are TRBV12-3 or TRBV12-4 and TRBJ1-6; TRBD1 matches 8 bases. CDR3 size: 15 residues. V lost 6 bases, J lost 9 bases, and 10 bases stayed unmatched. CDR3 region: CASSRRQGARSPLHF. CDR3 in DNA: TGTGCCAGCAGCCGTCGGCAGGGGGCTCGTTCACCCCTCCACTTT.

This chain links TRBV5-4 with TRBJ2-6; TRBD1 agrees at 7 bases. The V and J ends lost 4 bases and 2 bases, in that order; junction bases with no gene match: 6. This CDR3 region has 16 residues. Germline CDR1 is SGHNT and CDR2 is YYREEE (reference sequence). CDR3 bases: TGTGCCAGCAGCACAGGACAGGACCCTGGGGCCAACGTCCTGACTTTC. As protein: CASSTGQDPGANVLTF. Full variable domain (rest looked up from reference TRBV5-4 and TRBJ2-6): ETGVTQSPTHLIKTRGQQVTLRCSSQSGHNTVSWYQQALGQGPQFIFQYYREEENGRGNFPPRFSGLQFPNYSSELNVNALELDDSALYLCASSTGQDPGANVLTFGAGSRLTVL.

This clonotype was recorded many times. At one boundary the junction diverges from the germline segment, which might be a read error. The chain carries TRBV12-3 or TRBV12-4 and TRBJ2-2; D not resolved. The CDR3 loop spans 12 amino acids. Here the CDR3 DNA reads TGTGCCAGCAGCTTAGGCACCGGGGAGCTGTTTTTT. As protein: CASSLGTGELFF.

This rearrangement joins TRBV5-4 to TRBJ2-3, with TRBD2 matching 9 bases. CDR3 length: 16 amino acids. In germline, CDR1 is SGHNT, CDR2 YYREEE (reference sequence). V shed 6 bases and J 5 bases; nucleotides not matched to a gene: 13. This CDR3 is CASTDAGGGPGDTQYF. The DNA for the CDR3 is TGTGCCAGCACCGACGCGGGGGGGGGCCCCGGAGATACGCAGTATTTT. The full variable domain, completed using reference TRBV5-4 and TRBJ2-3, is ETGVTQSPTHLIKTRGQQVTLRCSSQSGHNTVSWYQQALGQGPQFIFQYYREEENGRGNFPPRFSGLQFPNYSSELNVNALELDDSALYLCASTDAGGGPGDTQYFGPGTRLTVL.

This clonotype appeared a few times. The chain combines TRBV7-6 with TRBJ2-1; 13 positions match TRBD2. CDR3 length equals 15 residues. V shed 5 bases and J 7 bases; nucleotides not matched to a gene: 5. CDR1 and CDR2 from the germline V gene are SGHVS and FNYEAQ. The chain's CDR3 is CASSLTSGRQNEQFF. The CDR3 DNA sequence: TGTGCCAGCAGCCTGACTAGCGGGAGGCAGAATGAGCAGTTCTTC. The whole variable domain, filled in from reference TRBV7-6 and TRBJ2-1, reads GAGVSQSPRYKVTKRGQDVALRCDPISGHVSLYWYRQALGQGPEFLTYFNYEAQQDKSGLPNDRFSAERPEGSISTLTIQRTEQRDSAMYRCASSLTSGRQNEQFFGPGTRLTVL.

This clonotype was seen a handful of times. This chain links TRBV12-3 or TRBV12-4 with TRBJ1-2, with D possibly TRBD1 on 6 matching bases. The CDR3 is made up of 16 amino acids. V was shortened by 5 bases and J by 2 bases, with 18 bases between the two germline ends. CDR3 DNA: TGTGCCAGCAGTCGCCATGGACAGAGCCAAAACTATGGCTACACCTTC. Its translation is CASSRHGQSQNYGYTF.

CDR3 sequence reads: CSASPGSGGANVLTF. In DNA, the CDR3 is TGCAGTGCTAGTCCGGGGTCTGGTGGGGCCAACGTCCTGACTTTC. The chain joins TRBV20-1 to TRBJ2-6; TRBD2 is a possible D gene (5 bases). The CDR3 is 15 residues long. V lost 3 bases and J lost 3, with 12 bases in between. Germline values: CDR1 DFQATT, CDR2 SNEGSKA (reference sequence).